Below, 15 T cell receptor beta chains from the same sample are listed, as sequenced in a study of shared clonotypes between healthy human individuals. Some clones are missing from TCRdb's copy, which holds only in-frame ones; the method was immunoSEQ multiplex PCR. The profile shows roughly 680,000 clones, roughly 72% of them singletons. The sequenced sample was memory CD4+ T cells sorted from blood. Subset here: CD45RA-negative fraction. The receptors come from a woman aged 30 to 39 in good health.

The genes are TRBV11-2 and TRBJ2-2; TRBD2 might be the D (5 bases). From germline, CDR1 is SGHAT and CDR2 FQNNGV. CDR3 length: 14 residues. The germline V and J ends were trimmed by 5 bases and 9 bases, with 16 bases remaining between them. CDR3 sequence reads: CASSGRQSNRELFF. The CDR3, as DNA: TGTGCCAGCAGCGGGAGACAAAGTAACCGGGAGCTGTTTTTT.

The rearrangement joins TRBV5-1 to TRBJ2-7, with 10 bases matching TRBD1. Germline CDR1 is SGHRS and CDR2 is YFSETQ. CDR3 size: 16 residues. V shed 4 bases and J 2 bases; nucleotides not matched to a gene: 9. In DNA, the CDR3 is TGCGCCAGCAGCGGCGACAGGGGGCGGAAACCCTACGAGCAGTACTTC. It translates to CASSGDRGRKPYEQYF.

The chain is built from TRBV2 and TRBJ2-5; TRBD1 might be the D (6 bases). CDR3 length: 13 amino acids. Trimming took off 6 bases at V and 3 bases at J, with 11 bases between the two ends. CDR1 and CDR2 (germline): SNHLY, FYNNEI. CDR3 sequence (DNA): TGTGCCAGCAGGAAGGACAGCGAAGAGACCCAGTACTTC. Its translation: CASRKDSEETQYF.

This sequence joins TRBV7-9 and TRBJ2-7; 14 nucleotides line up with TRBD2. This CDR3 comprises 18 residues. The germline CDR1 and CDR2 sequences are SEHNR and FQNEAQ (reference sequence). J was trimmed by 2 bases and V by 4 bases; bases with no gene match: 10. CDR3 region: CASSSSTSGRDGTYEQYF. The DNA of the CDR3 is TGTGCCAGCAGCTCATCGACTAGCGGGAGGGACGGCACCTACGAGCAGTACTTC.

The chain carries TRBV19 and TRBJ1-3; the match to TRBD1 covers 8 bases. The CDR3 loop spans 16 amino acids. J was trimmed by 1 base and V by 7 bases; bases with no gene match: 9. CDR1 is LNHDA and CDR2 is SQIVND in the germline V gene (reference sequence). Written as DNA, the CDR3 is TGTGCCAGTACCTGGACAGGGCCCCGGTCTGGAAACACCATATATTTT. Its protein product is CASTWTGPRSGNTIYF.

The chain links TRBV6-1 to TRBJ1-2; the D is unclear. The CDR3 extends over 13 amino acids. The V end was cut by 1 base, the J end by 5 bases, with 8 bases between. Germline CDR1 reads MNHNS; CDR2 reads SASEGT. CDR3 sequence (DNA): TGTGCCAGCAGTGAAGGAAGATCATATGGCTACACCTTC. Encoded protein: CASSEGRSYGYTF.

This clone has more than one count but fewer than ten. V gene TRBV18 combines with J gene TRBJ2-5, with TRBD1 matching over 7 bases. Per germline, CDR1 KGHSH and CDR2 LQKENI. The CDR3 sequence is 13 residues long. Trimming took 8 bases from V and 5 from J; bases not matched to a gene: 8. CDR3 amino acids: CASGTQGRETQYF. The CDR3 DNA reads as TGTGCCAGCGGGACACAGGGGCGGGAGACCCAGTACTTC.

V is TRBV19 and J is TRBJ1-2; D is undetermined. The germline V and J ends were trimmed by 3 bases and 0 bases, with 11 bases remaining between them. This CDR3 spans 15 amino acids. Germline V gives CDR1 LNHDA, CDR2 SQIVND (reference sequence). CDR3 DNA sequence: TGTGCCAGTAGTATTTTAGCGACCGCTAACTATGGCTACACCTTC. Amino acid sequence: CASSILATANYGYTF.

The table lists this clone with a few counts. The chain has TRBV7-3 and TRBJ1-1; a weak D match, TRBD1 (5 bases). Germline values: CDR1 SGHTA, CDR2 FQGTGA. The CDR3 runs 13 residues. Deletions cut 4 bases from V and 1 base from J, with 7 bases between. Here the CDR3 DNA reads TGTGCCAGCAGCTCTCAGGGGAACACTGAAGCTTTCTTT. It encodes CASSSQGNTEAFF.

The chain couples TRBV27 to TRBJ1-1; D is perhaps TRBD1 (5 bases). The CDR3 sequence is 17 residues long. Germline V gene sequence: CDR1 MNHEY, CDR2 SMNVEV (reference sequence). V shed 0 bases and J shed 4 bases, with 18 bases lying between them. The CDR3 bases are TGTGCCAGCAGTTTATCGATTTTCAGGGCCTCGCGCACTGAAGCTTTCTTT. Protein sequence: CASSLSIFRASRTEAFF.

The CDR3 spells CASSSGADTQYF. CDR3 bases: TGTGCCAGCTCATCAGGGGCAGATACGCAGTATTTT. The chain couples TRBV18 to TRBJ2-3; the D gene is possibly TRBD1 (6 bases). In germline, CDR1 is KGHSH, CDR2 LQKENI. This CDR3 contains 12 residues. V lost 5 bases and J 4 bases, leaving 7 bases between the germline ends.

This clone was seen only a few times. The chain joins TRBV6-5 to TRBJ1-1, with 7 bases aligning to TRBD1. Germline CDR1 reads MNHEY; CDR2 reads SVGAGI. The CDR3 loop spans 13 amino acids. V lost 6 bases, J lost 5 bases, and 6 bases stayed unmatched. CDR3: CASSLDRETEAFF. The CDR3 nucleotides read TGTGCCAGCAGCCTCGACAGGGAGACTGAAGCTTTCTTT.

This chain uses TRBV4-1 with TRBJ1-2, with a weak D call TRBD1 (5 bases). Germline loops: CDR1 MGHRA, CDR2 YSYEKL. The CDR3 spans 16 residues. V lost 3 bases and J lost 6, with 20 bases in between. CDR3 DNA: TGCGCCAGCAGCCAGACGGGGGAGGTGGGCCATCATGGCTACACCTTC. This encodes CASSQTGEVGHHGYTF.

The rearrangement joins TRBV29-1 to TRBJ1-5; D ambiguous. V was trimmed by 7 bases and J by 7 bases, leaving 11 bases between them. CDR1 SQVTM and CDR2 ANQGSEA come from the germline V gene. The CDR3 consists of 11 residues. The CDR3 sequence is CSAEAGQPQHF. The DNA of the CDR3 is TGCAGCGCTGAGGCTGGGCAGCCCCAGCATTTT.

The V call is TRBV2, the J call TRBJ1-5; the D is unclear. The CDR3 sequence is 14 residues long. From germline, CDR1 is SNHLY and CDR2 FYNNEI. The ends were cut back, 4 bases at V and 0 bases at J, with 7 bases in the middle. For the CDR3, the DNA is TGTGCCAGCAGTGCGGACGGTAGCAATCAGCCCCAGCATTTT. It yields the protein CASSADGSNQPQHF.